The clone carrying this T cell receptor beta chain was counted many times. This sample is part of a study of identical twins. TCRdb reanalysed the 5' RACE reads using MiXCR and keeps one entry per CDR3 protein. The table has around 960,000 distinct CDR3 sequences, about 12% seen once. This CDR3 is 14 amino acids long. Germline V CDR1 and CDR2: MNHEY, SMNVEV (reference sequence). V lost 2 bases to trimming and J lost 7 bases, with 12 bases between them. This sample also belongs to another study, concerning yellow fever vaccine responses in identical twins.

This chain uses TRBV27 with TRBJ1-5; no clear D gene. This TCR derives from a young woman in good health. Sequencing used PBMCs. CDR3: CASSLDALRQPQHF. The CDR3 coding sequence is TGTGCCAGCAGTTTAGATGCCCTGCGGCAGCCCCAGCATTTT.